This TCR delta chain was sequenced for a study of gamma-delta chains in newborns, infants, children. For the study at large: Innate gammadelta T cells reportedly expand polyclonally right after birth, driven by microbial exposure, per the title.

V lost 1 base and J lost 5; bases outside the gene matches: 2. The CDR3 consists of 14 residues. Germline CDR1 GEAIGNYY, CDR2 EKD. About this clone itself: The same CDR3 also results from other DNA sequences found in this sample.

TCRdb re-processed the reads via CATT. The repertoire holds under 4,500 delta-chain clones, with more than 5% as singletons. The chain is built from TRDV2 and TRDJ2; 8 nucleotides agree with TRDD3. The source material was blood. The receptor's source is a child who was a newborn, infant or young child, either healthy, febrile or measles-vaccinated (not recorded which). The CDR3 sequence: CACDTLGDTAQLFF. In nucleotides, the CDR3 is TGTGCCTGTGACACGTTGGGGGATACAGCACAACTCTTCTTT.